The rows below give T cell receptor beta chains drawn from one sample of a study of blood T cell repertoires in COVID-19. Data came from immunoSEQ multiplex PCR; TCRdb stores just in-frame clones and leaves some out. The data show roughly 30,000 clones, around four fifths seen once. Material: peripheral blood. Source of these receptors: a man between 65 and 85 years old with acute or convalescent COVID-19. CDR3s include the opening cysteine and the closing phenylalanine or tryptophan. Each record gives: D gene, clone size, V gene, J gene, CDR3 DNA, CDR3 protein. D genes are given only for firm matches. Expanded clones are given a class, and other clones once, few, many or no size at all.

D gene: NA; clone size: NA; V gene: TRBV20-1; J gene: TRBJ1-6; CDR3 DNA: TGCAGTGCTAGTAGGGGAAGCGATTCACCCCTCCACTTT; CDR3 protein: CSASRGSDSPLHF
D gene: NA; clone size: NA; V gene: TRBV18; J gene: TRBJ2-2; CDR3 DNA: TGTGCCAGCTCACTGGGGGCCGGTGCCGGGGAGCTGTTTTTT; CDR3 protein: CASSLGAGAGELFF
D gene: NA; clone size: NA; V gene: TRBV7-8; J gene: TRBJ2-3; CDR3 DNA: TGTGCCAGCAGCTCAGGACTCGTGCGGGGAGATACGCAGTATTTT; CDR3 protein: CASSSGLVRGDTQYF
D gene: NA; clone size: NA; V gene: TRBV6-5; J gene: TRBJ1-1; CDR3 DNA: TGTGCCAGCAGTTACGCGGGGGTGAGCACTGAAGCTTTCTTT; CDR3 protein: CASSYAGVSTEAFF
D gene: NA; clone size: NA; V gene: TRBV29-1; J gene: TRBJ2-3; CDR3 DNA: TGCAGCGTTCAAGCAGGGCTACACACAGATACGCAGTATTTT; CDR3 protein: CSVQAGLHTDTQYF
D gene: NA; clone size: NA; V gene: TRBV11-2; J gene: TRBJ2-3; CDR3 DNA: TGTGCCAGCAGCTCCCTAGGGGGAAGTAACACAGATACGCAGTATTTT; CDR3 protein: CASSSLGGSNTDTQYF
D gene: NA; clone size: few; V gene: TRBV6-5; J gene: TRBJ1-4; CDR3 DNA: TGTGCCAGCAGTTACATCCGGTCTTCTAATGAAAAACTGTTTTTT; CDR3 protein: CASSYIRSSNEKLFF
D gene: TRBD1; clone size: NA; V gene: TRBV5-4; J gene: TRBJ1-6; CDR3 DNA: TGTGCCAGCAGCTTGGAGCACTCAGGGGGGTCACCCCTCCACTTT; CDR3 protein: CASSLEHSGGSPLHF
D gene: NA; clone size: NA; V gene: TRBV10-3; J gene: TRBJ1-2; CDR3 DNA: TGTGCCATCAGTGATTGGTCAGTTTATGGCTACACCTTC; CDR3 protein: CAISDWSVYGYTF
D gene: NA; clone size: once; V gene: TRBV28; J gene: TRBJ2-3; CDR3 DNA: TGTGCCAGCAGTTTATCAGGGGGCACAGATACGCAGTATTTT; CDR3 protein: CASSLSGGTDTQYF
D gene: TRBD2; clone size: NA; V gene: TRBV6-4; J gene: TRBJ2-5; CDR3 DNA: TGTGCCAGCAGTGCACGCCACTGGCGGGGGGGTGGGGAGACCCAGTACTTC; CDR3 protein: CASSARHWRGGGETQYF
D gene: NA; clone size: few; V gene: TRBV21-1; J gene: TRBJ1-5; CDR3 DNA: TGTGCCAGCAGCAAAGGGCAAGGGGCTGCCAATCAGCCCCAGCATTTT; CDR3 protein: CASSKGQGAANQPQHF
D gene: TRBD1; clone size: few; V gene: TRBV4-3; J gene: TRBJ2-2; CDR3 DNA: TGCGCCAGCAGCCAAGATCTAGCAGGGGGCGCCGAAAAGGTGGAGCTGTTTTTT; CDR3 protein: CASSQDLAGGAEKVELFF
D gene: NA; clone size: NA; V gene: TRBV5-8; J gene: TRBJ2-4; CDR3 DNA: TGTGCCAGCAGCTTGGATAGGGGCTTCGGCATTCAGTACTTC; CDR3 protein: CASSLDRGFGIQYF
D gene: TRBD1; clone size: few; V gene: TRBV18; J gene: TRBJ1-3; CDR3 DNA: TGTGCCAGCTCGGAGGGGACAGGTAGCTCTGGAAACACCATATATTTT; CDR3 protein: CASSEGTGSSGNTIYF
D gene: NA; clone size: NA; V gene: TRBV12-3/TRBV12-4; J gene: TRBJ1-4; CDR3 DNA: TGTGCCAGCAGTATACAGGGTAATGAAAAACTGTTTTTT; CDR3 protein: CASSIQGNEKLFF
D gene: NA; clone size: NA; V gene: TRBV18; J gene: TRBJ1-2; CDR3 DNA: TGTGCCAGCTCACCAGACACGCAGGGTGGTTATGGCTACACCTTC; CDR3 protein: CASSPDTQGGYGYTF
D gene: TRBD2; clone size: NA; V gene: TRBV11-1; J gene: TRBJ2-5; CDR3 DNA: TGTGCCAGCAGCGACACAAAGAGGGAGGGGACCCAGTACTTC; CDR3 protein: CASSDTKREGTQYF
D gene: NA; clone size: NA; V gene: TRBV7-9; J gene: TRBJ2-7; CDR3 DNA: TGTGCCAGCACGCGCCTACAGGGCCCCCTCGAGCAGTACTTC; CDR3 protein: CASTRLQGPLEQYF
D gene: NA; clone size: NA; V gene: TRBV28; J gene: TRBJ1-5; CDR3 DNA: TGTGCCAGCACGAGAGGAGGACCAGGCAATCAGCCCCAGCATTTT; CDR3 protein: CASTRGGPGNQPQHF
D gene: TRBD2; clone size: NA; V gene: TRBV29-1; J gene: TRBJ2-7; CDR3 DNA: TGCAGCGTTGGGACTAGCGGGAGCGCCTACGAGCAGTACTTC; CDR3 protein: CSVGTSGSAYEQYF
D gene: NA; clone size: NA; V gene: TRBV12-5; J gene: TRBJ2-7; CDR3 DNA: TGTGCTAGTGGACCGGGTCCCTCGAGCTCCTACGAGCAGTACTTC; CDR3 protein: CASGPGPSSSYEQYF
D gene: NA; clone size: once; V gene: TRBV28; J gene: TRBJ2-1; CDR3 DNA: TGTGCCAGCAGTTTAACGGGGGTAAGCTCCTACAATGAGCAGTTCTTC; CDR3 protein: CASSLTGVSSYNEQFF
D gene: TRBD1; clone size: NA; V gene: TRBV7-3; J gene: TRBJ1-6; CDR3 DNA: TGTGCCAGCAGCTTAACGGGACAGGGGCAATCACCCCTCCACTTT; CDR3 protein: CASSLTGQGQSPLHF
D gene: TRBD2; clone size: once; V gene: TRBV4-1; J gene: TRBJ2-7; CDR3 DNA: TGCGCCAGCAGCCAAGAATCCGGGACTAGCGACCACTACGAGCAGTACTTC; CDR3 protein: CASSQESGTSDHYEQYF
D gene: TRBD1; clone size: NA; V gene: TRBV5-4; J gene: TRBJ1-2; CDR3 DNA: TGTGCCAGCAGCCGGGACAGGCTTAACTATGGCTACACCTTC; CDR3 protein: CASSRDRLNYGYTF
D gene: TRBD1; clone size: NA; V gene: TRBV30; J gene: TRBJ1-4; CDR3 DNA: TGTGCCTGGAGACAGGGGGCCTTCGACGAAAAACTGTTTTTT; CDR3 protein: CAWRQGAFDEKLFF
D gene: NA; clone size: NA; V gene: TRBV12-3/TRBV12-4; J gene: TRBJ2-2; CDR3 DNA: TGTGCCAGCAGTGTCAGGGGACACGGGGAGCTGTTTTTT; CDR3 protein: CASSVRGHGELFF
D gene: NA; clone size: few; V gene: TRBV14; J gene: TRBJ1-1; CDR3 DNA: TGTGCCAGCAGCCAAGAACCGTTCCCGGGGGCTGAAGCTTTCTTT; CDR3 protein: CASSQEPFPGAEAFF
D gene: TRBD2; clone size: NA; V gene: TRBV4-2; J gene: TRBJ2-3; CDR3 DNA: TGTGCCAGCAGCCAAGGACTAGCGGGGGGCCAGAAGGGCACAGATACGCAGTATTTT; CDR3 protein: CASSQGLAGGQKGTDTQYF
D gene: NA; clone size: NA; V gene: TRBV2; J gene: TRBJ2-2; CDR3 DNA: TGTGCCAGGCGAGATGGGAACACCGGGGAGCTGTTTTTT; CDR3 protein: CARRDGNTGELFF
D gene: NA; clone size: NA; V gene: TRBV28; J gene: TRBJ1-5; CDR3 DNA: TGTGCCAGCAGTAGGGGATTTGGCAATCAGCCCCAGCATTTT; CDR3 protein: CASSRGFGNQPQHF
D gene: TRBD1; clone size: NA; V gene: TRBV5-4; J gene: TRBJ2-1; CDR3 DNA: TGTGCCAGCAGCTTGGTCAGGGGGCTGAGCTCCTACAATGAGCAGTTCTTC; CDR3 protein: CASSLVRGLSSYNEQFF
D gene: TRBD1; clone size: NA; V gene: TRBV18; J gene: TRBJ2-2; CDR3 DNA: TGTGCCAGCGGGACAGAGAACACCGGGGAGCTGTTTTTT; CDR3 protein: CASGTENTGELFF
D gene: TRBD1; clone size: NA; V gene: TRBV12-5; J gene: TRBJ2-1; CDR3 DNA: TGTGCTAGTGGTCCCGGACAGGGGGCTGAGGAGCAGTTCTTC; CDR3 protein: CASGPGQGAEEQFF
D gene: NA; clone size: NA; V gene: TRBV10-3; J gene: TRBJ1-1; CDR3 DNA: TGTGCCATCAGTGACAGGACTACTGAAGCTTTCTTT; CDR3 protein: CAISDRTTEAFF
D gene: NA; clone size: NA; V gene: TRBV7-2; J gene: TRBJ2-7; CDR3 DNA: TGTGCCAGCAGCTCCGGACATCCCCTTGGCGAGCAGTACTTC; CDR3 protein: CASSSGHPLGEQYF
D gene: NA; clone size: NA; V gene: TRBV10-3; J gene: TRBJ2-3; CDR3 DNA: TGTGCCATCAGGAGACTGAGTACTAGCACAGATACGCAGTATTTT; CDR3 protein: CAIRRLSTSTDTQYF
D gene: NA; clone size: NA; V gene: TRBV5-6; J gene: TRBJ2-7; CDR3 DNA: TGTGCCAGCAGCCGGACCCGGACTCTCTCCTACGAGCAGTACTTC; CDR3 protein: CASSRTRTLSYEQYF
D gene: NA; clone size: once; V gene: TRBV21-1; J gene: TRBJ2-1; CDR3 DNA: TGTGCCAGTCCAGCGGGAGGGCCGAACAATGAGCAGTTCTTC; CDR3 protein: CASPAGGPNNEQFF
D gene: TRBD1; clone size: NA; V gene: TRBV28; J gene: TRBJ2-7; CDR3 DNA: TGTGCCAGCAGTAGGTCGACAGGGAAGCAAGGAAACTACGAGCAGTACTTC; CDR3 protein: CASSRSTGKQGNYEQYF
D gene: TRBD2; clone size: NA; V gene: TRBV5-1; J gene: TRBJ2-7; CDR3 DNA: TGCGCCAGCAGCTTGGAGGTTAGCGGGAGATGCGAGCAGTACTTC; CDR3 protein: CASSLEVSGRCEQYF
D gene: NA; clone size: NA; V gene: TRBV5-1; J gene: TRBJ2-2; CDR3 DNA: TGCGCCAGCAGCTTTGAGGGCAACGCGAACACCGGGGAGCTGTTTTTT; CDR3 protein: CASSFEGNANTGELFF
D gene: NA; clone size: NA; V gene: TRBV7-2; J gene: TRBJ1-6; CDR3 DNA: TGTGCCAGCAGGCCAGACAGTAATTCACCCCTCCACTTT; CDR3 protein: CASRPDSNSPLHF
D gene: NA; clone size: NA; V gene: TRBV28; J gene: TRBJ1-5; CDR3 DNA: TGTGCCAGCAGTTTGACTCTTGGAGGCAATCAGCCCCAGCATTTT; CDR3 protein: CASSLTLGGNQPQHF
D gene: TRBD1; clone size: NA; V gene: TRBV7-9; J gene: TRBJ1-3; CDR3 DNA: TGTGCCAGCAGCATTAGAGGACAGGGGGCGTCTGGAAACACCATATATTTT; CDR3 protein: CASSIRGQGASGNTIYF
D gene: NA; clone size: NA; V gene: TRBV1; J gene: TRBJ1-5; CDR3 DNA: TGCACCAGCAGCCATGGGGACAGGGAAAATCAGCCCCAGCATTTT; CDR3 protein: CTSSHGDRENQPQHF
D gene: NA; clone size: NA; V gene: TRBV7-3; J gene: TRBJ2-2; CDR3 DNA: TGTGCCAGCAGCTTAGGCAAGGTGAAGAGGATCACCGGGGAGCTGTTTTTT; CDR3 protein: CASSLGKVKRITGELFF
D gene: TRBD2; clone size: NA; V gene: TRBV5-5; J gene: TRBJ2-2; CDR3 DNA: TGTGCCAGCGGCCAGCGGGAGGTTCGTACCGGGGAGCTGTTTTTT; CDR3 protein: CASGQREVRTGELFF